This TCR beta chain originates from a study of T cell changes during pregnancy in multiple sclerosis. The CDR3 loop spans 15 amino acids. J gave up 5 bases and V 5 bases, and 11 bases lay outside the gene matches. Germline assignment: CDR1 MGHRA and CDR2 YSYEKL. The data were produced by immunoSEQ multiplex PCR, yet TCRdb's version contains in-frame clones alone and is incomplete. The table lists around 28,000 clones, less than 95% of them singletons. The TCR originated in a female donor with multiple sclerosis, enrolled in a pregnancy study. V is TRBV4-1 and J is TRBJ2-5; 7 positions match TRBD1. This material consisted of CD8+ T cells from peripheral blood mononuclear cells, taken in the second trimester of pregnancy. CDR3 sequence: CASSRRTGDLETQYF. The DNA of the CDR3 is TGCGCCAGCAGCAGACGGACAGGCGACTTGGAGACCCAGTACTTC.